One T cell receptor beta chain is described in this entry. As yet, its antigen is unknown. Vbeta (60) and Jbeta (13) primers were used in the PCR. Sequenced by immunoSEQ multiplex PCR; TCRdb stores in-frame clones only, minus some. The repertoire consists of 150,000 to 200,000 clones, with 80% occurring once and the leading ten covering about 1.9%. The data were obtained in a study of cytomegalovirus exposure and HLA in healthy donors. The V gene end was trimmed by 6 bases and the J gene end by 2 bases; junction bases not matched to a gene: 7. This CDR3 has 16 amino acids. Germline V gene sequence: CDR1 SEHNR, CDR2 FQNEAQ (reference sequence). Study-level findings and limits: Most TCR sequences were seen very rarely across donors, but some public TCRs occurred in many. On later analysis, the bulk of CMV-associated TCR beta chains appeared to be HLA-restricted. Most subjects' HLA-A and HLA-B alleles were reportedly predicted from TCR beta sequences.

This TCR was recovered from a woman under 40 in good health and CMV-seronegative. The specimen was PBMCs. The J gene is TRBJ2-3, the V gene TRBV7-9, with 11 bases that match TRBD2. The CDR3 loop is CASRPSTSGVTDTQYF. The CDR3 DNA sequence: TGTGCCAGCAGACCCTCGACTAGCGGGGTCACAGATACGCAGTATTTT.